These 32 T cell receptor beta chains originate from one sample sequenced in a study of shared clonotypes between healthy human individuals. As defined, naive CD8 cells were CD45RO-negative and positively selected for CCR7, with terminally differentiated effector memory CD45RA+ cells excluded. Assay: immunoSEQ multiplex PCR; the TCRdb copy retains only in-frame clones and omits some. The sample contains just over 2,000,000 clones, approximately 94% of which appear only once. The sequencing input was naive CD8+ T cells sorted from blood. These receptors were collected from a man younger than 30 in good health.

The chain links TRBV28 to TRBJ1-1; D is possibly TRBD1 (6 bases). V lost 6 bases to trimming and J lost 2 bases, with 10 bases between them. The CDR3 is 13 amino acids. From germline, CDR1 is MDHEN and CDR2 SYDVKM. The CDR3 loop is CASSPGVNTEAFF. CDR3 nucleotides: TGTGCCAGCAGCCCAGGGGTTAACACTGAAGCTTTCTTT.

The CDR3 sequence: CASRPGSSYNEQFF. The CDR3 coding sequence is TGTGCCAGCAGACCCGGGAGTTCCTACAATGAGCAGTTCTTC. The genes are TRBV6-5 and TRBJ2-1, with D tentatively TRBD2 (6 bases). CDR3 length equals 14 residues. Trimming left V 6 bases short and J 1 base short, with 10 bases between. Germline V CDR1 and CDR2: MNHEY, SVGAGI.

The V gene is TRBV2, the J gene TRBJ2-7; 8 bases are shared with TRBD1. Per germline, CDR1 SNHLY and CDR2 FYNNEI. The CDR3 covers 14 residues. V shed 5 bases and J 5 bases; nucleotides not matched to a gene: 8. The CDR3 is CASSYGTGLDEQYF. CDR3 sequence (DNA): TGTGCCAGCAGTTACGGGACAGGTCTAGACGAGCAGTACTTC.

The chain recombines TRBV12-5 with TRBJ2-3, with TRBD2 matching over 11 bases. The CDR3 spans 21 residues. Germline lookup yields CDR1 LGHNT and CDR2 FRNRAP. V was clipped by 5 bases and J by 5 bases; unmatched bases: 24. CDR3 DNA sequence: TGTGCTAGTGGTCCGCTGGCTGTGGACAGCGGGACTAGCGGTTTTAGAGATACGCAGTATTTT. Residues: CASGPLAVDSGTSGFRDTQYF.

The genes are TRBV19 and TRBJ1-1, with 10 bases that match TRBD1. With 5 bases clipped from V and 0 bases from J, the junction kept 6 bases outside the gene matches. There are 16 residues in the CDR3. The V gene's germline CDR1 is LNHDA and CDR2 SQIVND (reference sequence). The DNA for the CDR3 is TGTGCCAGTAGTCCCGCGGACAGGGGGTTGAACACTGAAGCTTTCTTT. As protein: CASSPADRGLNTEAFF.

This clone came up once. A read error may account for a junction end that differs from germline. This rearrangement joins TRBV30 to TRBJ1-2; D unresolved. Germline-derived CDR1 and CDR2 are GTSNPN and SVGIG (reference sequence). CDR3 length equals 9 residues. The CDR3 protein is CAWSPGIGF. The CDR3 DNA reads as TGTGCCTGGAGCCCGGGTATCGGCTTC.

The chain carries TRBV6-5 and TRBJ2-3, with 8 bases identical to TRBD2. The CDR3 runs to 13 residues. The junction had 1 base not matched to a gene; V was cut back by 7 bases and J by 1 base. Germline CDR1 reads MNHEY; CDR2 reads SVGAGI. CDR3 DNA sequence: TGTGCCAGCACACTAGCGGGCACAGATACGCAGTATTTT. It translates to CASTLAGTDTQYF.

V is TRBV4-2 and J is TRBJ2-7, with 12 bases that match TRBD2. Germline lookup yields CDR1 LGHNA and CDR2 YNFKEQ. V trimming: 0 bases; J trimming: 5 bases; junction bases outside the gene matches: 11. The CDR3 covers 18 residues. CDR3 region: CASSQDGASGGGLHEQYF. CDR3 bases: TGTGCCAGCAGCCAAGATGGGGCTAGCGGGGGGGGTCTGCACGAGCAGTACTTC.

This clone occurred once. The chain carries TRBV21-1 and TRBJ2-7. TRBV21-1 is a recognized pseudogene. The CDR3 is 13 residues long. CDR3 in amino acids: CASLQRYPYEQYF. The CDR3 region has the DNA TGTGCCAGCTTGCAACGATATCCCTACGAGCAGTACTTC.

This clone has just one count. V is TRBV7-6 and J is TRBJ2-5, with D unclear. Trimming pared 4 bases from V and 5 bases from J, leaving 8 bases between. Germline-derived CDR1 and CDR2 are SGHVS and FNYEAQ. The CDR3 contains 12 residues. This CDR3 reads CASSSPTETQYF. The CDR3 DNA is TGTGCCAGCAGCTCACCAACGGAGACCCAGTACTTC.

V is TRBV7-9 and J is TRBJ2-5; the match to TRBD1 covers 8 bases. The J call may be wrong; the DNA end is better matched by TRBJ2-7. Germline V gene sequence: CDR1 SEHNR, CDR2 FQNEAQ (reference sequence). There are 12 residues in the CDR3. CDR3 sequence: CASSGQGHEQYF. As DNA, the CDR3 is TGTGCCAGCAGTGGACAGGGCCACGAGCAGTACTTC.

The rearrangement uses TRBV4-3 and TRBJ2-3; D is perhaps TRBD1 (6 bases). This CDR3 comprises 16 residues. Germline CDR1 LGHNA, CDR2 YSLEER. V was clipped by 3 bases and J by 0 bases, with 13 bases between them. CDR3 DNA sequence: TGCGCCAGCAGCCATCCCAACGACAGGAGCACAGATACGCAGTATTTT. Translated: CASSHPNDRSTDTQYF.

V is TRBV27 and J is TRBJ1-2, with 7 bases identical to TRBD1. Per germline, CDR1 MNHEY and CDR2 SMNVEV (reference sequence). The CDR3 consists of 13 residues. J gave up 4 bases and V 6 bases, and 5 bases lay outside the gene matches. CDR3 DNA sequence: TGTGCCAGCAGCCAGGGACAGAGCTATGGCTACACCTTC. Translation: CASSQGQSYGYTF.

The V and J genes are TRBV27 and TRBJ1-3; D perhaps matches TRBD1 (6 bases). V was trimmed by 6 bases and J by 4 bases, leaving 13 bases between them. The germline V gene encodes CDR1 MNHEY and CDR2 SMNVEV (reference sequence). The length of the CDR3 is 14 residues. CDR3 in DNA: TGTGCCAGCAGGACAGGCTTCGGGGGAAACACCATATATTTT. This codes for CASRTGFGGNTIYF.

As concerns this clone: This sample includes further DNA sequences coding for the same CDR3. The chain links TRBV11-2 to TRBJ2-7, with 7 bases identical to TRBD2. The V gene end was trimmed by 1 base and the J gene end by 1 base; junction bases not matched to a gene: 1. This CDR3 comprises 14 residues. Looked up from germline, CDR1 is SGHAT and CDR2 is FQNNGV. In DNA, the CDR3 is TGTGCCAGCAGCTTAGCACTAGCGTCCTACGAGCAGTACTTC. Its protein product is CASSLALASYEQYF.

The gene calls are TRBV6-1 and TRBJ2-7, with D possibly TRBD2 on 7 matching bases. The V and J ends lost 1 base and 2 bases respectively, with 12 bases between them. CDR3 length: 15 residues. Germline lookup yields CDR1 MNHNS and CDR2 SASEGT. CDR3 sequence: CASSEGGGEPYEQYF. For the CDR3, the DNA is TGTGCCAGCAGTGAAGGAGGGGGGGAGCCCTACGAGCAGTACTTC.

This sequence joins TRBV30 and TRBJ2-2, with D tentatively TRBD1 (5 bases). The CDR3 contains 16 residues. Trimming cost V 3 bases and J 3 bases, with 17 bases left between them. CDR1 is GTSNPN and CDR2 is SVGIG in the germline V gene (reference sequence). The CDR3 protein is CAWRGYAGSDTGELFF. In DNA, the CDR3 is TGTGCCTGGAGGGGCTATGCAGGGTCGGACACCGGGGAGCTGTTTTTT.

The CDR3 region has the DNA TGTGCCAGCAGTGAAGCGGTGACCGATACCTACGAGCAGTACTTC. It specifies CASSEAVTDTYEQYF. This rearrangement joins TRBV6-1 to TRBJ2-7, with D unclear. The CDR3 loop spans 15 amino acids. From germline, CDR1 is MNHNS and CDR2 SASEGT. The germline V and J ends were trimmed by 0 bases and 2 bases, with 11 bases remaining between them.

The chain joins TRBV19 to TRBJ2-1, with 7 bases that match TRBD2. The CDR3 sequence is 12 residues long. J lost 4 bases, V lost 7 bases, and 1 base had no gene match. The germline V gene has CDR1 LNHDA and CDR2 SQIVND (reference sequence). CDR3 region: CASMGGYNEQFF. In nucleotides, the CDR3 is TGTGCCAGTATGGGGGGGTACAATGAGCAGTTCTTC. The whole variable domain, remainder taken from reference TRBV19 and TRBJ2-1, is DGGITQSPKYLFRKEGQNVTLSCEQNLNHDAMYWYRQDPGQGLRLIYYSQIVNDFQKGDIAEGYSVSREKKESFPLTVTSAQKNPTAFYLCASMGGYNEQFFGPGTRLTVL.

This clone was seen just once. The rearrangement uses TRBV25-1 and TRBJ2-5, with TRBD2 as a possible D gene (6 bases). The CDR3 runs to 13 residues. V lost 5 bases to trimming and J lost 5 bases, with 12 bases between them. The V gene's germline CDR1 is MGHDK and CDR2 SYGVNS. CDR3 nucleotide sequence: TGTGCCAGCAGTTCCCTCCGGGGGGAGACCCAGTACTTC. It is translated as CASSSLRGETQYF.

The chain combines TRBV25-1 with TRBJ2-1, with 8 bases that match TRBD1. Germline trimming cut 3 bases from V and 8 bases from J; bases unmatched to any gene: 12. The CDR3 length is 16 residues. Germline V gene data show CDR1 as MGHDK and CDR2 as SYGVNS. CDR3 in DNA: TGTGCCAGCAGTGAGGGGATTCGGACAGGGTGGCATGAGCAGTTCTTC. Encoded protein: CASSEGIRTGWHEQFF. The whole variable domain, filled in from reference TRBV25-1 and TRBJ2-1, reads EADIYQTPRYLVIGTGKKITLECSQTMGHDKMYWYQQDPGMELHLIHYSYGVNSTEKGDLSSESTVSRIRTEHFPLTLESARPSHTSQYLCASSEGIRTGWHEQFFGPGTRLTVL.

V is TRBV13 and J is TRBJ1-2, with a possible D match to TRBD1 (5 bases). This CDR3 spans 14 amino acids. From germline, CDR1 is PRHDT and CDR2 FYEKMQ (reference sequence). V was trimmed by 2 bases and J by 3 bases, leaving 10 bases between them. CDR3 sequence (DNA): TGTGCCAGCAGCTTAACGGGGGATGACTATGGCTACACCTTC. It is translated as CASSLTGDDYGYTF. Full variable domain (rest looked up from reference TRBV13 and TRBJ1-2): AAGVIQSPRHLIKEKRETATLKCYPIPRHDTVYWYQQGPGQDPQFLISFYEKMQSDKGSIPDRFSAQQFSDYHSELNMSSLELGDSALYFCASSLTGDDYGYTFGSGTRLTVV.

The V call is TRBV4-2, the J call TRBJ2-2; tentative D call: TRBD2 (5 bases). Trimming stripped 0 bases from V and 0 bases from J, with 17 bases between. Germline-derived CDR1 and CDR2 are LGHNA and YNFKEQ. The CDR3 consists of 19 residues. The CDR3 loop reads CASSQDPSNKRSNTGELFF. The CDR3 coding sequence is TGTGCCAGCAGCCAAGATCCCAGTAACAAGCGGTCGAACACCGGGGAGCTGTTTTTT.

The chain is built from TRBV9 and TRBJ2-7, with 8 bases identical to TRBD1. J lost 3 bases, V lost 3 bases, and 11 bases had no gene match. CDR3 length: 16 amino acids. Germline CDR1 SGDLS, CDR2 YYNGEE. CDR3 region: CASSAGPGTGFYEQYF. As DNA, the CDR3 is TGTGCCAGCAGCGCGGGCCCTGGGACAGGCTTCTACGAGCAGTACTTC. Full variable domain (remainder filled in from reference TRBV9 and TRBJ2-7): DSGVTQTPKHLITATGQRVTLRCSPRSGDLSVYWYQQSLDQGLQFLIQYYNGEERAKGNILERFSAQQFPDLHSELNLSSLELGDSALYFCASSAGPGTGFYEQYFGPGTRLTVT.

This chain links TRBV30 with TRBJ2-7, with TRBD1 matching 7 bases. J gave up 3 bases and V 3 bases, and 11 bases lay outside the gene matches. The CDR3 loop spans 15 amino acids. From germline, CDR1 is GTSNPN and CDR2 SVGIG (reference sequence). CDR3 amino acids: CAWRDGTAVYYEQYF. The CDR3 DNA follows: TGTGCCTGGAGGGATGGGACAGCGGTCTACTACGAGCAGTACTTC.

This chain uses TRBV4-1 with TRBJ1-1, with D uncertain. The germline V gene has CDR1 MGHRA and CDR2 YSYEKL. CDR3 length: 14 amino acids. The V end was cut by 2 bases, the J end by 6 bases, with 13 bases between. The CDR3 DNA reads TGCGCCAGCAGCCAACGGCAAGGGATCCCTGAAGCTTTCTTT. It is translated as CASSQRQGIPEAFF.

The V and J genes are TRBV27 and TRBJ1-2; tentatively, D is TRBD1 (5 bases). This CDR3 spans 16 amino acids. Trimming cost V 5 bases and J 4 bases, with 20 bases left between them. The germline V gene has CDR1 MNHEY and CDR2 SMNVEV (reference sequence). The CDR3 DNA sequence: TGTGCCAGCAGTCCGTCCGCCGGGACGAAGGCCTATGGCTACACCTTC. Its translation: CASSPSAGTKAYGYTF.

The chain uses TRBV12-2 and TRBJ1-2; the table's D call, TRBD1, has no DNA check behind it. TRBV12-2 is annotated as a pseudogene. This CDR3 comprises 12 residues. CDR3 nucleotide sequence: TGTGCAAGTCGCTCACAGGGGGAAGGCTACACCTTC. It yields the protein CASRSQGEGYTF.

The CDR3 DNA reads TGTGCCAGCAGTCACACCATTGACAGCTCCAATCAGCCCCAGCATTTT. Translation: CASSHTIDSSNQPQHF. This chain links TRBV2 with TRBJ1-5; TRBD1 is a possible D gene (5 bases). Trimming pared 5 bases from V and 3 bases from J, leaving 17 bases between. CDR1 is SNHLY and CDR2 is FYNNEI in the germline V gene. The CDR3 loop spans 16 amino acids. The whole variable domain, remainder taken from reference TRBV2 and TRBJ1-5, is EPEVTQTPSHQVTQMGQEVILRCVPISNHLYFYWYRQILGQKVEFLVSFYNNEISEKSEIFDDQFSVERPDGSNFTLKIRSTKLEDSAMYFCASSHTIDSSNQPQHFGDGTRLSIL.

In regard to this clone: Other nucleotide sequences in the sample specify the same CDR3. The V and J genes are TRBV6-1 and TRBJ1-4; D is unresolved. CDR3 size: 13 residues. Deletions cut 6 bases from V and 4 bases from J, with 9 bases between. Germline V gene lookup returns CDR1 MNHNS and CDR2 SASEGT. The CDR3 bases are TGTGCCAGCAGAGGTGGGATTAATGAAAAACTGTTTTTT. The encoded protein is CASRGGINEKLFF.

The chain combines TRBV30 with TRBJ1-5; maybe TRBD1 (5 bases). V lost 5 bases, J lost 7 bases, and 15 bases lay in between. Germline values: CDR1 GTSNPN, CDR2 SVGIG (reference sequence). The CDR3 is made up of 13 amino acids. CDR3: CAWGTEGGQPQHF. The CDR3 region has the DNA TGTGCCTGGGGGACGGAGGGAGGGCAGCCCCAGCATTTT.

For the CDR3, the DNA is TGTGCCAGCAGTCAAACAGGGGCGCAAGAGACCCAGTACTTC. Amino acids: CASSQTGAQETQYF. The chain recombines TRBV6-5 with TRBJ2-5, with TRBD1 identical over 7 bases. The germline V gene has CDR1 MNHEY and CDR2 SVGAGI. CDR3 size: 14 residues. J was trimmed by 2 bases and V by 5 bases; bases with no gene match: 5.